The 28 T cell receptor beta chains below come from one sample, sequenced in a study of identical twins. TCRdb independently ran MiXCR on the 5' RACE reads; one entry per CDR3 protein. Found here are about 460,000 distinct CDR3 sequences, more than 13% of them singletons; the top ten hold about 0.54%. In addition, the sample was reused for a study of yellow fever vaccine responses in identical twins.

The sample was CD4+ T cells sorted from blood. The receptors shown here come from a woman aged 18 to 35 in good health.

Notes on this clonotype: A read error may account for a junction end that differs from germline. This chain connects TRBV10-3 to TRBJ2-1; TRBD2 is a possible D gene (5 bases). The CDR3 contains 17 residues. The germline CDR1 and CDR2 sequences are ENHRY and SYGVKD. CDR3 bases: TGTGCCATCTGTGACCTTGAGGCGCCGACTAATTACAATGAGCAGTTCTTC. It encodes CAICDLEAPTNYNEQFF.

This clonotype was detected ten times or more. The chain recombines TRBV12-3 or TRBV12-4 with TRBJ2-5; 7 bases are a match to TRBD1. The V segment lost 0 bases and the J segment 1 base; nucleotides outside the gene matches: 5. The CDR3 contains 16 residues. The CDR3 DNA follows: TGTGCCAGCAGTTTAGCGGCTGGACAGGTCCAAGAGACCCAGTACTTC. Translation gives CASSLAAGQVQETQYF.

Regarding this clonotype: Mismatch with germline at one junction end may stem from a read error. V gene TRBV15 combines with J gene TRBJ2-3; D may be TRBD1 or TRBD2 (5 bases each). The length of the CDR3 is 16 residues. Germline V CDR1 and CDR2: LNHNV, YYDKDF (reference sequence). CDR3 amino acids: CTTSKPGRQITDTQYF. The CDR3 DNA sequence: TGTACCACCAGCAAACCGGGACGGCAAATCACAGATACGCAGTATTTT.

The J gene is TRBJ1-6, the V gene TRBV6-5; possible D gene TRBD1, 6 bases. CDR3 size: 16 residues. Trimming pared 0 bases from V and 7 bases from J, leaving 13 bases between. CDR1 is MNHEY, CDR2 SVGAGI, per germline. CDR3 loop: CASSYSWTVENSPLHF. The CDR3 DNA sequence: TGTGCCAGCAGTTACTCTTGGACAGTGGAGAATTCACCCCTCCACTTT.

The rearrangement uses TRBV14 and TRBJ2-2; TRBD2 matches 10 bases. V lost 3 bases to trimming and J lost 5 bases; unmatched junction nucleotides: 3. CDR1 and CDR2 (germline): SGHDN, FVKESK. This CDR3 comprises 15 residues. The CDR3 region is CASSQLAGATGELFF. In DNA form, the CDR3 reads TGTGCCAGCAGCCAGCTAGCGGGAGCTACCGGGGAGCTGTTTTTT.

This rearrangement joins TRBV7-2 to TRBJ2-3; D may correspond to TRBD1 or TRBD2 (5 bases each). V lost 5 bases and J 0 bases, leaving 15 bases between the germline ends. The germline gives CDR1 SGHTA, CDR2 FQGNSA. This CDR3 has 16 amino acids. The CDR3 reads CASSKSEGFSTDTQYF. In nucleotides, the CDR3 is TGTGCCAGCAGCAAATCAGAGGGGTTCAGCACAGATACGCAGTATTTT.

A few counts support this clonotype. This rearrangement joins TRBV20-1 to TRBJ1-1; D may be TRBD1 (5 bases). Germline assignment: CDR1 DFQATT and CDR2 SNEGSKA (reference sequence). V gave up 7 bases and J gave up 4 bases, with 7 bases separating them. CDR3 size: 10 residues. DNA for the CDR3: TGCAGTGTCCAGGGCACTGAAGCTTTCTTT. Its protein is CSVQGTEAFF.

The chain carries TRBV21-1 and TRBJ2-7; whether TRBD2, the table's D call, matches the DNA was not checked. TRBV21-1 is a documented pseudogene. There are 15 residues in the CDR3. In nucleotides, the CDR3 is TGTGCCAGCAGCAGGGAAGCGGTCTACTCCTACGAGCAGTACTTC. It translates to CASSREAVYSYEQYF.

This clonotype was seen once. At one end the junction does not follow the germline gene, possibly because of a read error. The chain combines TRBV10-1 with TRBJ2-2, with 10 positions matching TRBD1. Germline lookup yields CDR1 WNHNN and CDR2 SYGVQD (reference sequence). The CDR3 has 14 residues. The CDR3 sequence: CASRGTGATGELVF. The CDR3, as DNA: TGCGCCAGCAGAGGGACAGGGGCCACCGGGGAGCTGGTTTTT.

The CDR3 DNA is TGTGCCATCAGTGAGGGGGGGGGAATCCCGAACACCGGGGAGCTGTTTTTT. Translated: CAISEGGGIPNTGELFF. The chain carries TRBV10-3 and TRBJ2-2; 7 nucleotides match TRBD2. CDR3 length equals 17 residues. The germline gives CDR1 ENHRY, CDR2 SYGVKD. Trimming removed 2 bases from V and 0 bases from J; junction bases left unmatched: 6.

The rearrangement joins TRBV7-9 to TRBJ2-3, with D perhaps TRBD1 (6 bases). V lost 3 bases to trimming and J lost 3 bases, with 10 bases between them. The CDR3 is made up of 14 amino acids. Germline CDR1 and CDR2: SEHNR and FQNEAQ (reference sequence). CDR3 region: CASSFQGLTDTQYF. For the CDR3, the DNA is TGTGCCAGCAGCTTTCAGGGGCTGACAGATACGCAGTATTTT.

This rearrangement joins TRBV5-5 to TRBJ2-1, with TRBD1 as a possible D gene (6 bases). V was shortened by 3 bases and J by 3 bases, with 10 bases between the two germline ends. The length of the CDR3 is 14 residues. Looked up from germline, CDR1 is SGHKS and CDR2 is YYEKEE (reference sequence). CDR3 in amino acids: CASSSTQGYNEQFF. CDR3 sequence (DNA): TGTGCCAGCAGCTCTACACAGGGCTACAATGAGCAGTTCTTC.

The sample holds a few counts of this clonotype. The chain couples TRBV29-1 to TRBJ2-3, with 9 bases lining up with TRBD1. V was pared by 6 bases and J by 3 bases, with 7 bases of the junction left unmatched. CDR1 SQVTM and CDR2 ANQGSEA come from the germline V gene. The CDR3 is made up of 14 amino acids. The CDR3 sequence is CSVPDRGGTDTQYF. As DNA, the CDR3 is TGCAGCGTCCCGGACAGGGGCGGTACAGATACGCAGTATTTT.

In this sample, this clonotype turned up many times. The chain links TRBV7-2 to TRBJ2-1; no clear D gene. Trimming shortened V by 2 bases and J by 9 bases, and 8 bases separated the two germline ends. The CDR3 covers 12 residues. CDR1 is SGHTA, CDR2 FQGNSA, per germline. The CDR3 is CASSLTYGEQFF. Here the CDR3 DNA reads TGTGCCAGCAGCTTAACCTACGGTGAGCAGTTCTTC.

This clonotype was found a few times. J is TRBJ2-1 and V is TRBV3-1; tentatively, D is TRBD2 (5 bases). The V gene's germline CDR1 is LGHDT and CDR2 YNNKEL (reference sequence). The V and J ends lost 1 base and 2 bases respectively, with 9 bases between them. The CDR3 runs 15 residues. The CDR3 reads CASSQAGDAYNEQFF. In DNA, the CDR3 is TGTGCCAGCAGCCAAGCCGGGGATGCCTACAATGAGCAGTTCTTC.

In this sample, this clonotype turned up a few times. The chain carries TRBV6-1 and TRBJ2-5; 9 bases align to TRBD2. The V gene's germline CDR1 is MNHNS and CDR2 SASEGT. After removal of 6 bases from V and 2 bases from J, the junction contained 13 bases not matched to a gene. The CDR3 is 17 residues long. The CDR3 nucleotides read TGTGCCAGCAGACTTACCCGGCTAGCGGGAAAACAAGAGACCCAGTACTTC. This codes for CASRLTRLAGKQETQYF.

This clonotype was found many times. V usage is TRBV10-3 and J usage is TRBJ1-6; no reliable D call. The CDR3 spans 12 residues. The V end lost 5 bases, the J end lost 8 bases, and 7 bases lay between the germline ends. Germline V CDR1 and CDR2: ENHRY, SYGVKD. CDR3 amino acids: CAISSGDSPLHF. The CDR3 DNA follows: TGTGCCATCAGTTCCGGCGATTCACCCCTCCACTTT.

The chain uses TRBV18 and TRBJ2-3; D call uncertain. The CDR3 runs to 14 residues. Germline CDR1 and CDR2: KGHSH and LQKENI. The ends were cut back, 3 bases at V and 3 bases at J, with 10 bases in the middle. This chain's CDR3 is CASSPLMGTDTQYF. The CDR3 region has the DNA TGTGCCAGCTCACCCCTGATGGGGACAGATACGCAGTATTTT.

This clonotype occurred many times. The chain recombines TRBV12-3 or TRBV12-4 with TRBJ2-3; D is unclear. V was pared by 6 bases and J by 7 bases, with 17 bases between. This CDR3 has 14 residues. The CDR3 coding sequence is TGTGCCAGCAGATATCCCGGGTCAGCAAATACGCAGTATTTT. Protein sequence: CASRYPGSANTQYF.

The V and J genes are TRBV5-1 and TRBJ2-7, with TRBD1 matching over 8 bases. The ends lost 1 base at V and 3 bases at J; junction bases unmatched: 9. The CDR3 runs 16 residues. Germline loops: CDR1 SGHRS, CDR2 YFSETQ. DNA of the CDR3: TGCGCCAGCAGCTTGTCGGTCAGGGGGCCCTACTACGAGCAGTACTTC. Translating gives CASSLSVRGPYYEQYF.

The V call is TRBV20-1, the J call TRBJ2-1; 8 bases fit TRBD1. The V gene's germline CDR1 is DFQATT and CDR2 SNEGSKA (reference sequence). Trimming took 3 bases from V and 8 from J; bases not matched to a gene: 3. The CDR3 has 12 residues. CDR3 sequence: CSASDRGYEQFF. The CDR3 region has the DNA TGCAGTGCTAGCGACAGGGGTTATGAGCAGTTCTTC.

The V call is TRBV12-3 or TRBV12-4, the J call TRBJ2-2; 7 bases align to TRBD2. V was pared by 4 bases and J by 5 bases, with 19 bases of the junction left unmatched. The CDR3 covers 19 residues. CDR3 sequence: CASSSYPLDGLAETGELFF. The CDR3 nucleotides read TGTGCCAGCAGTTCCTACCCTCTAGACGGGCTAGCGGAAACCGGGGAGCTGTTTTTT.

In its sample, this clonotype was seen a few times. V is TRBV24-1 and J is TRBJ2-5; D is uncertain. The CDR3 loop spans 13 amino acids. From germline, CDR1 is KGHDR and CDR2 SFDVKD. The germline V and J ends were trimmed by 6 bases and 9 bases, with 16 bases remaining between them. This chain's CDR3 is CATSSSDVGSQYF. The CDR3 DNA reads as TGTGCCACCAGTTCCTCGGATGTGGGTTCCCAGTACTTC.

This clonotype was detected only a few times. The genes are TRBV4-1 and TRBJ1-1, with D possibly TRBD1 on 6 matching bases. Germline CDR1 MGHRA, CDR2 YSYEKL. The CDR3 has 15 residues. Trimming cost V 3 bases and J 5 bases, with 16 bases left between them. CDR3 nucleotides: TGCGCCAGCAGCCAGGGACACCCGGCGGGGACTGAAGCTTTCTTT. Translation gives CASSQGHPAGTEAFF.

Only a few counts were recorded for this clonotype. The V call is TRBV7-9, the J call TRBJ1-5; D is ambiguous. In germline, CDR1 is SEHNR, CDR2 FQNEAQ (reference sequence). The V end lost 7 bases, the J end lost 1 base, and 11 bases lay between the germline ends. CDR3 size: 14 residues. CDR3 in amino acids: CASTPSGSNQPQHF. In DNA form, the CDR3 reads TGTGCCAGCACTCCCTCGGGGAGCAATCAGCCCCAGCATTTT.

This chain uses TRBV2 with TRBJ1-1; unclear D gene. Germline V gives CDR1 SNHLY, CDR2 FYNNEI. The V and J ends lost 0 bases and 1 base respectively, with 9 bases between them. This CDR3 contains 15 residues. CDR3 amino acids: CASSEARAGNTEAFF. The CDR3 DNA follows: TGTGCCAGCAGTGAAGCTAGGGCCGGGAACACTGAAGCTTTCTTT.

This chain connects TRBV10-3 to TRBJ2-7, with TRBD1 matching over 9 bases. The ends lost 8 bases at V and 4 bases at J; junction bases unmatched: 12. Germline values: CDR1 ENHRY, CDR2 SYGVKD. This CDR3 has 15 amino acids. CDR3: CAIGLWRTGAYEQYF. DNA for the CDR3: TGTGCCATCGGGTTGTGGAGGACAGGGGCATACGAGCAGTACTTC.

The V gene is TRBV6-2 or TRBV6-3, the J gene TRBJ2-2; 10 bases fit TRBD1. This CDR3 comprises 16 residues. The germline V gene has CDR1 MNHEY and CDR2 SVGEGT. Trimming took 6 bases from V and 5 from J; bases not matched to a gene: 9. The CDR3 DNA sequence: TGTGCCAGCAGCTTGACAGGGGGCGCGGGAACCGGGGAGCTGTTTTTT. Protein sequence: CASSLTGGAGTGELFF.